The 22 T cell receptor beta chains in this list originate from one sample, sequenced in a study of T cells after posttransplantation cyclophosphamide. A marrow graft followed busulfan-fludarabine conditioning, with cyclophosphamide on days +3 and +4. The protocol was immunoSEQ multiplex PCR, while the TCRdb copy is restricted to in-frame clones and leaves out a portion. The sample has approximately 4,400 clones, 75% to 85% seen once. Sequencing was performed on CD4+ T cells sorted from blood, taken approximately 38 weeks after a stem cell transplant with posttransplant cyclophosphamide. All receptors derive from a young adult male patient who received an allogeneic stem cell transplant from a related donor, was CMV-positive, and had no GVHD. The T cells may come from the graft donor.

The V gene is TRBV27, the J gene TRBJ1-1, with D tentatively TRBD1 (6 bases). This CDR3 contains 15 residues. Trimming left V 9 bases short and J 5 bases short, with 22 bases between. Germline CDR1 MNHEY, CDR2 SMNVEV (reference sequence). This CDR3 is CASSLQGSPRTEAFF. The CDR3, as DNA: TGTGCCAGTAGCCTTCAGGGGTCACCCAGGACTGAAGCTTTCTTT.

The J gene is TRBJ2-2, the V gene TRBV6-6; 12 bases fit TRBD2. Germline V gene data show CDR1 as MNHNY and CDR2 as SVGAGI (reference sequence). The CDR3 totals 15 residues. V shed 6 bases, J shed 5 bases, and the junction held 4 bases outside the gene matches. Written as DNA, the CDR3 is TGTGCCAGCAGCCCGACTAGCGGGGGAACCGGGGAGCTGTTTTTT. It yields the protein CASSPTSGGTGELFF.

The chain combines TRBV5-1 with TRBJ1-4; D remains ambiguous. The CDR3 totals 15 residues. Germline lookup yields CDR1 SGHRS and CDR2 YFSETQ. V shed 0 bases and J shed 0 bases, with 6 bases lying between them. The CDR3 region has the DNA TGCGCCAGCAGCTTGGCAACTTCAACTAATGAAAAACTGTTTTTT. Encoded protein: CASSLATSTNEKLFF.

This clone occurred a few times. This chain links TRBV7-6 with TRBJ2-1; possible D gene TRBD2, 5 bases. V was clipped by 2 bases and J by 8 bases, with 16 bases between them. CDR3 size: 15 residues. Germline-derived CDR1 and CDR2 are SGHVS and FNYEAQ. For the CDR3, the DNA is TGTGCCAGCAGCTTAACCGGGATTATTATAGATGAGCAGTTCTTC. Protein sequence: CASSLTGIIIDEQFF.

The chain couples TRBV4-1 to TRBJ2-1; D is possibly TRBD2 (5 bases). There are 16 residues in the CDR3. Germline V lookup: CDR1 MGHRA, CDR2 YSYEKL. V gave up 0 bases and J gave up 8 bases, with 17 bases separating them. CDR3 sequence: CASSQEPASIAYEQFF. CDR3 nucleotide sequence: TGCGCCAGCAGCCAAGAACCGGCTAGCATTGCATATGAGCAGTTCTTC.

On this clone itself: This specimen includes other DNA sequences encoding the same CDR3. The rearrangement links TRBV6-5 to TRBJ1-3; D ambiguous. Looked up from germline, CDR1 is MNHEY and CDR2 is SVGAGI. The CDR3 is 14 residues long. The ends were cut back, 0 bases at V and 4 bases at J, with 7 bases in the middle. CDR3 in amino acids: CASSYSTGGNTIYF. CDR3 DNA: TGTGCCAGCAGTTACTCGACCGGGGGAAACACCATATATTTT.

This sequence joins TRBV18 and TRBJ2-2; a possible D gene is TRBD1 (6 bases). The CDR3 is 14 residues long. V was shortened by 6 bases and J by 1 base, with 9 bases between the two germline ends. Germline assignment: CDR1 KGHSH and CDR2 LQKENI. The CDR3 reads CASSGTQNTGELFF. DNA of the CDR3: TGTGCCAGCTCCGGGACACAGAACACCGGGGAGCTGTTTTTT. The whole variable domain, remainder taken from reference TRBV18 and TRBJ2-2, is NAGVMQNPRHLVRRRGQEARLRCSPMKGHSHVYWYRQLPEEGLKFMVYLQKENIIDESGMPKERFSAEFPKEGPSILRIQQVVRGDSAAYFCASSGTQNTGELFFGEGSRLTVL.

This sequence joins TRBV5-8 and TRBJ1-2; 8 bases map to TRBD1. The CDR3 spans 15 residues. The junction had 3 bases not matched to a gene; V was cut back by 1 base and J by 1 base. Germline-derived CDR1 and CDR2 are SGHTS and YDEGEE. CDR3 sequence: CASSLSGQDNYGYTF. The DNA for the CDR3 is TGTGCCAGCAGCTTGTCGGGACAGGATAACTATGGCTACACCTTC.

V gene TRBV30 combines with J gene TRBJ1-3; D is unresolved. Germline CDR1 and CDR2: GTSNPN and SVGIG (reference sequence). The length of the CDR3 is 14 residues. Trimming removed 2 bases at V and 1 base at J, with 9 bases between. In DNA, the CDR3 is TGTGCCTGGAGTAAGAGGGCGTCTGGAAACACCATATATTTT. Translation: CAWSKRASGNTIYF.

CDR3 protein: CASSVGYAGSDTQYF. CDR3 in DNA: TGTGCCAGCAGCGTAGGATATGCAGGTTCAGATACGCAGTATTTT. The genes are TRBV9 and TRBJ2-3, with D uncertain. Between the trimmed V and J ends, which lost 0 bases and 4 bases, there was a span of 12 bases. The CDR3 sequence is 15 residues long. In germline, CDR1 is SGDLS, CDR2 YYNGEE.

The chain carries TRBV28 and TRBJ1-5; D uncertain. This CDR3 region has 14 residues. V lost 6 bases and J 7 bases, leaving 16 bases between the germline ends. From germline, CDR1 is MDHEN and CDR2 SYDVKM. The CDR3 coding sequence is TGTGCCAGCAGCCCCGTAGTTAGCGTGCAGCCCCAGCATTTT. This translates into CASSPVVSVQPQHF.

This CDR3 is CASSPPGTSGDVGKTQYF. The DNA for the CDR3 is TGTGCCAGCAGCCCGCCCGGGACTAGCGGGGACGTGGGAAAGACCCAGTACTTC. V gene TRBV2 combines with J gene TRBJ2-5, with 13 bases that match TRBD2. The length of the CDR3 is 18 residues. Trimming cost V 6 bases and J 6 bases; bases outside gene matches: 16. Germline assignment: CDR1 SNHLY and CDR2 FYNNEI.

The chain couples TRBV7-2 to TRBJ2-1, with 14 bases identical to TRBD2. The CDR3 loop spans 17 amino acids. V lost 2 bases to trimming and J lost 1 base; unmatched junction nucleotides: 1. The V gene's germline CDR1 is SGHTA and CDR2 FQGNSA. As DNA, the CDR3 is TGTGCCAGCAGCTTACGACTAGCGGGGGGGTCCTACAATGAGCAGTTCTTC. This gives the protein CASSLRLAGGSYNEQFF. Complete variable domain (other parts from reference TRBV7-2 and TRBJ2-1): GAGVSQSPSNKVTEKGKDVELRCDPISGHTALYWYRQSLGQGLEFLIYFQGNSAPDKSGLPSDRFSAERTGGSVSTLTIQRTQQEDSAVYLCASSLRLAGGSYNEQFFGPGTRLTVL.

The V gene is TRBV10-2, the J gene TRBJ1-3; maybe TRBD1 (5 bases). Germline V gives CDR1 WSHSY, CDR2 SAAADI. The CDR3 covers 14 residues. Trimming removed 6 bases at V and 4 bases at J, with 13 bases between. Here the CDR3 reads CASSVGGSGNTIYF. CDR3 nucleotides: TGCGCCAGCAGCGTCGGGGGTTCGGGAAACACCATATATTTT.

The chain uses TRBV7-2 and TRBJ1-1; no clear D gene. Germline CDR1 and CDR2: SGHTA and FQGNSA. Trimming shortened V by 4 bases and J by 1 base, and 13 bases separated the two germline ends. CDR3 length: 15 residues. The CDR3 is CASSSYLVGNTEAFF. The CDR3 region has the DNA TGTGCCAGCAGCTCATACCTCGTCGGGAACACTGAAGCTTTCTTT.

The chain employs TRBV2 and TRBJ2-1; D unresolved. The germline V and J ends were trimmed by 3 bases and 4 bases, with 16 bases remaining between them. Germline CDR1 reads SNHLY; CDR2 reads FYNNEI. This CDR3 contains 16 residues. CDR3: CASSDLLRWQYNEQFF. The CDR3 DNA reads TGTGCCAGCAGTGATTTGCTCAGGTGGCAGTACAATGAGCAGTTCTTC.

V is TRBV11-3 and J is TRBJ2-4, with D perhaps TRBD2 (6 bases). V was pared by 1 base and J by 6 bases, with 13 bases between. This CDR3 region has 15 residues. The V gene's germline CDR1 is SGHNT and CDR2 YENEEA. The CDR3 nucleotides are TGTGCCAGCAGCTTAGGAAACGGGAGAGGAAACATTCAGTACTTC. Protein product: CASSLGNGRGNIQYF.

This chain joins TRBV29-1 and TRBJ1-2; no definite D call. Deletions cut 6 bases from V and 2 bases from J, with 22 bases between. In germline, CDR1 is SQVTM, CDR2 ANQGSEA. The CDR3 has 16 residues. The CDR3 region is CSVTDRPARRNYGYTF. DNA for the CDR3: TGCAGCGTGACTGATAGACCCGCCCGGAGGAACTATGGCTACACCTTC.

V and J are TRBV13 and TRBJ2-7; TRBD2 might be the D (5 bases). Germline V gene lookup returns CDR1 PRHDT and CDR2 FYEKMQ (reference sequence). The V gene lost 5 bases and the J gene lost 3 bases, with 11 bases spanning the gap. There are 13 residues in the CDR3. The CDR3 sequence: CASSPQRGYEQYF. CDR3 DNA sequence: TGTGCCAGCAGCCCCCAACGGGGCTACGAGCAGTACTTC.

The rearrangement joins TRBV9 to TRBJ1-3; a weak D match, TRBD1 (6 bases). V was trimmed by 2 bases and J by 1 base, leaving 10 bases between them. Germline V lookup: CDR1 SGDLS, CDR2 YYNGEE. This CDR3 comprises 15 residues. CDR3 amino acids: CASSVSGVSGNTIYF. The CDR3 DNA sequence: TGTGCCAGCAGCGTTTCAGGGGTTTCTGGAAACACCATATATTTT.

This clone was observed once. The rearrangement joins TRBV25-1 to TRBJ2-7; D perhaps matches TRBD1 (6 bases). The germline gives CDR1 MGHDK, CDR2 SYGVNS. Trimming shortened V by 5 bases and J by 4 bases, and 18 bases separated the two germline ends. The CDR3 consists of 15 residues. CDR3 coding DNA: TGTGCCAGCAGTTCCACTACAGGGTATCCTTACGAGCAGTACTTC. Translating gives CASSSTTGYPYEQYF.

This CDR3 is CASSLGGADVGFSSGNTIYF. CDR3 in DNA: TGTGCCAGCAGTTTGGGGGGAGCGGACGTGGGGTTCAGCTCTGGAAACACCATATATTTT. This chain joins TRBV28 and TRBJ1-3, with a possible D match to TRBD1 (5 bases). The CDR3 has 20 residues. The germline CDR1 and CDR2 sequences are MDHEN and SYDVKM. V was pared by 3 bases and J by 0 bases, with 24 bases between.